Described below is a single T cell receptor (beta chain) sequence and its context. The germline gives CDR1 GTSNPN, CDR2 SVGIG (reference sequence). Trimming cost V 5 bases and J 8 bases; bases outside gene matches: 9. The CDR3 is 14 amino acids. This entry is derived from a study of CD8+ T cells in alopecia areata. Reverse transcription of extracted RNA yielded cDNA, which provided the sequencing template. Clones were read by immunoSEQ multiplex PCR, and TCRdb kept only the in-frame ones, dropping some. Of approximately 120,000 clones in the sample, about 51% were seen once. This TCR came from a human donor with alopecia areata. The sample consisted of NKG2D-low CD8+ T cells sorted from blood. The rearrangement links TRBV30 to TRBJ1-2, with 12 positions matching TRBD1. CDR3 protein: CAWHPGQGAGGYTF. CDR3 sequence (DNA): TGTGCCTGGCATCCGGGACAGGGGGCAGGGGGCTACACCTTC. The entire variable domain, with the rest obtained from reference TRBV30 and TRBJ1-2, is as follows: SQTIHQWPATLVQPVGSPLSLECTVEGTSNPNLYWYRQAAGRGLQLLFYSVGIGQISSEVPQNLSASRPQDRQFILSSKKLLLSDSGFYLCAWHPGQGAGGYTFGSGTRLTVV.